Given below is one T cell receptor beta chain in context. These data originate in a study of monozygotic twins with inflammatory bowel disease. TCRdb reprocessed the 5' RACE reads and keeps a single row for each CDR3 protein, giving no DNA. The sample's table shows approximately 140,000 distinct CDR3 sequences. This sequence was found in a human donor with ulcerative colitis or Crohn's disease, or a healthy co-twin of an affected twin (not recorded which). The sample taken for sequencing was blood.

Here the CDR3 reads CASSLGTGAYEQYF. The chain carries TRBV7-2 and TRBJ2-7; TCRdb designates TRBD1, a call that cannot be tested without DNA. The CDR3 totals 14 residues. Germline CDR1 reads SGHTA; CDR2 reads FQGNSA.